Listed below are T cell receptor beta chains from one sample, sequenced in a study of cytomegalovirus exposure and HLA in healthy donors. Sequenced by immunoSEQ multiplex PCR; TCRdb stores in-frame clones only, minus some. The sample lists 33,000 or so clones, roughly 90% occurring once. Sequenced sample: PBMCs. The receptors were sampled from a woman aged 18-29 years in good health and CMV-seronegative. The CDR3 runs from the conserved cysteine through the conserved F or W. The order of the fields is clone size, J gene, V gene, CDR3 length, D gene, CDR3 protein, CDR3 DNA. D genes are given only for firm matches. The size entry is marked missing in some rows and otherwise reads once, few, many or a size class.

>NA|TRBJ2-1|TRBV6-4|14|TRBD2
CASSPAGDNNEQFF
TGTGCCAGCAGTCCAGCGGGGGACAACAATGAGCAGTTCTTC
>few|TRBJ2-7|TRBV11-1|15|NA
CASSQTGLAYGEQYF
TGTGCCAGCAGCCAAACGGGACTGGCCTACGGCGAGCAGTACTTC
>NA|TRBJ2-7|TRBV6-1|15|NA
CASSGRTGRAYEQYF
TGTGCCAGCAGTGGGAGGACAGGGAGGGCCTACGAGCAGTACTTC
>NA|TRBJ2-5|TRBV9|15|TRBD1
CASSVDTGGQETQYF
TGTGCCAGCAGCGTAGACACAGGGGGGCAAGAGACCCAGTACTTC
>NA|TRBJ1-2|TRBV5-6|16|TRBD1
CASSKEWDREDYGYTF
TGTGCCAGCAGTAAGGAATGGGACAGGGAGGACTATGGCTACACCTTC
>NA|TRBJ2-5|TRBV9|16|TRBD2
CASSATSGLMQETQYF
TGTGCCAGCAGCGCGACTAGCGGGTTAATGCAAGAGACCCAGTACTTC
>NA|TRBJ1-2|TRBV18|14|TRBD1
CASSPGQGAGGYTF
TGTGCCAGCTCACCCGGACAGGGGGCCGGTGGCTACACCTTC
>NA|TRBJ2-7|TRBV28|15|TRBD2
CASSPGLADSYEQYF
TGTGCCAGCAGTCCTGGACTAGCGGATTCCTACGAGCAGTACTTC
>NA|TRBJ1-4|TRBV5-1|14|NA
CASSLSGVNEKLFF
TGCGCCAGCAGCTTGTCGGGGGTTAACGAAAAACTGTTTTTT
>NA|TRBJ2-5|TRBV12-5|15|TRBD1
CASGLHTGGIETQYF
TGTGCTAGTGGTTTGCACACAGGGGGCATAGAGACCCAGTACTTC
>NA|TRBJ1-4|TRBV9|15|TRBD1
CASSVGGTGNEKLFF
TGTGCCAGCAGCGTAGGGGGGACAGGGAATGAAAAACTGTTTTTT
>NA|TRBJ1-5|TRBV28|14|NA
CASTGGGIGQPQHF
TGTGCCAGCACCGGGGGAGGGATTGGTCAGCCCCAGCATTTT
>NA|TRBJ1-1|TRBV11-1|14|NA
CASSLGTRNTEAFF
TGTGCCAGCAGCCTCGGGACACGGAACACTGAAGCTTTCTTT
>NA|TRBJ2-7|TRBV29-1|13|TRBD1
CSVVGQGAREQYF
TGCAGCGTTGTCGGGCAGGGGGCTCGGGAGCAGTACTTC
>NA|TRBJ2-1|TRBV6-4|15|TRBD2
CASSEQSRGYNEQFF
TGTGCCAGCAGCGAACAGTCGCGGGGGTACAATGAGCAGTTCTTC
>NA|TRBJ2-2|TRBV11-1|16|TRBD2
CASSPTSGSHTGELFF
TGTGCCAGCAGCCCAACTAGCGGGAGCCACACCGGGGAGCTGTTTTTT
>NA|TRBJ1-5|TRBV19|14|TRBD1
CASRQGAGNQPQHF
TGTGCCAGCCGACAGGGGGCGGGCAATCAGCCCCAGCATTTT
>NA|TRBJ1-2|TRBV7-9|13|NA
CASSSLTLDSPTF
TGTGCCAGCAGCTCCCTAACCCTTGACAGCCCCACCTTC
>NA|TRBJ2-5|TRBV9|15|NA
CASSVEGGPGETQYF
TGTGCCAGCAGCGTAGAGGGCGGTCCAGGGGAGACCCAGTACTTC
>few|TRBJ2-3|TRBV9|15|TRBD2
CASSITSVSTDTQYF
TGTGCCAGCAGCATCACTAGCGTAAGCACAGATACGCAGTATTTT
>NA|TRBJ1-1|TRBV7-2|13|NA
CASSSPHFAEAFF
TGTGCCAGCAGCTCCCCCCATTTTGCTGAAGCTTTCTTT
>once|TRBJ1-6|TRBV7-9|14|TRBD1
CASSTRDRVSPLHF
TGTGCCAGCAGCACCCGGGACAGGGTTTCACCCCTCCACTTT
>NA|TRBJ2-2|TRBV6-5|16|NA
CASSSLGAPNTGELFF
TGTGCCAGCAGTTCTTTAGGAGCCCCGAACACCGGGGAGCTGTTTTTT
>NA|TRBJ2-7|TRBV27|16|NA
CASSLVYREPYYEQYF
TGTGCCAGCAGTTTGGTATACAGGGAACCGTACTACGAGCAGTACTTC
>NA|TRBJ2-7|TRBV27|16|TRBD1
CASSLDGQGTSYEQYF
TGTGCCAGCAGTTTGGACGGACAGGGGACTTCCTACGAGCAGTACTTC
>NA|TRBJ1-1|TRBV7-9|13|NA
CSSSGGGNTEAFF
TGTTCCAGCAGCGGGGGAGGTAACACTGAAGCTTTCTTT
>NA|TRBJ1-4|TRBV19|15|NA
CASSIDRRGSGKLFF
TGTGCCAGTAGTATAGACAGGCGGGGGTCGGGAAAACTGTTTTTT
>NA|TRBJ2-7|TRBV5-1|14|NA
CASSLDSGTYEQYF
TGCGCCAGCAGCTTGGATTCGGGAACCTACGAGCAGTACTTC
>NA|TRBJ2-3|TRBV7-7|14|TRBD2
CASSLGGNTDTQYF
TGTGCTAGCAGCTTGGGGGGGAACACAGATACGCAGTATTTT
>NA|TRBJ2-1|TRBV28|14|TRBD2
CASSPSGRKNEQFF
TGTGCCAGCAGCCCTAGCGGGAGAAAGAATGAGCAGTTCTTC
>NA|TRBJ2-5|TRBV2|17|NA
CASSVGQEVEGIETQYF
TGTGCCAGCAGTGTAGGGCAAGAGGTGGAGGGCATAGAGACCCAGTACTTC
>NA|TRBJ2-7|TRBV14|16|TRBD2
CASSHRGPSGSFEQYF
TGTGCCAGCAGCCACCGGGGGCCTAGCGGGAGTTTCGAGCAGTACTTC
>NA|TRBJ2-3|TRBV5-4|20|TRBD2
CASSRGLAGGKYASTDTQYF
TGTGCCAGCAGCCGCGGACTAGCGGGAGGGAAATACGCTAGCACAGATACGCAGTATTTT
>NA|TRBJ2-1|TRBV7-7|16|TRBD2
CASSLGPAGAGDEQFF
TGTGCCAGCAGCTTAGGGCCAGCGGGGGCGGGGGATGAGCAGTTCTTC
>NA|TRBJ2-3|TRBV19|18|TRBD2
CASSISGRPSLRTDTQYF
TGTGCCAGTAGTATAAGCGGGAGGCCCTCTCTGCGCACAGATACGCAGTATTTT
>once|TRBJ1-2|TRBV28|15|NA
CASSLLQVEHYGYTF
TGTGCCAGCAGTCTCCTCCAGGTGGAACACTATGGCTACACCTTC
>NA|TRBJ1-5|TRBV27|15|TRBD1
CASSPDRVGNQPQHF
TGTGCCAGCAGTCCCGACAGGGTGGGCAATCAGCCCCAGCATTTT
>NA|TRBJ1-4|TRBV11-2|16|NA
CASSPGRGPRNEKLFF
TGTGCCAGCAGCCCGGGGCGGGGACCGAGAAATGAAAAACTGTTTTTT